What follows describes a single T cell receptor beta chain. Antigen specificity is unknown. Donors showed nominal health when sampled, although they likely had unrecorded immune exposures. This specimen comes from a study of cytomegalovirus exposure and HLA in healthy donors. Broader study findings: A missense variant in DCLRE1C was later tied to TCR beta V- and J-gene trimming. The investigators catalogued 150 to 200 TCR beta chains as cytomegalovirus-associated.

With 60 Vbeta and 13 Jbeta primers, the PCR was carried out. Here immunoSEQ multiplex PCR was the method, and the copy in TCRdb shows in-frame clones only, minus some. The sample table sets out over 50,000 clones. The germline V gene encodes CDR1 SGDLS and CDR2 YYNGEE. The CDR3 loop spans 15 amino acids. V was trimmed by 0 bases and J by 3 bases, leaving 12 bases between them. The clonotype was recovered from a man in his forties or fifties in good health and CMV-seropositive. The chain uses TRBV9 and TRBJ1-2, with D unclear. Material: PBMCs. The CDR3 bases are TGTGCCAGCAGCGTAGGAGTGACGGACTACTATGGCTACACCTTC. Translated, it gives CASSVGVTDYYGYTF.